These 4 T cell receptor beta chains were all obtained from the same sample, sequenced in a study of T cells in Graves' hyperthyroidism and ophthalmopathy. Amplified TCR beta CDR3 regions derived from RNA transcripts. TCR CDR3 regions were first amplified by RT-PCR with HTBI primers. Via MiXCR, TCRdb re-called the multiplex PCR reads, giving one row per CDR3 protein. The data show approximately 530,000 distinct CDR3 sequences, around 17% seen once. Sequencing was performed on blood. The source of these receptors is a young woman with Graves' hyperthyroidism.

This clonotype was recorded a few times. V and J are TRBV29-1 and TRBJ2-3; D gene ambiguous. V was clipped by 0 bases and J by 0 bases, with 7 bases between them. This CDR3 has 14 amino acids. CDR1 and CDR2 (germline): SQVTM, ANQGSEA. The DNA of the CDR3 is TGCAGCGTTGAAGAGATGACTAGCACAGATACGCAGTATTTT. This encodes CSVEEMTSTDTQYF.

The rearrangement joins TRBV6-2 or TRBV6-3 to TRBJ2-2; 7 bases map to TRBD1. The CDR3 loop spans 17 amino acids. V lost 2 bases and J lost 1; bases outside the gene matches: 7. Germline assignment: CDR1 MNHEY and CDR2 SVGEGT. DNA of the CDR3: TGTGCCAGCAGTTACAGGGGGCGCGTAGGGAACACCGGGGAGCTGTTTTTT. Its translation is CASSYRGRVGNTGELFF.

This clonotype has ten or more counts. This sequence joins TRBV18 and TRBJ2-1, with a weak D call TRBD2 (5 bases). The CDR3 loop spans 15 amino acids. Germline V gene sequence: CDR1 KGHSH, CDR2 LQKENI. V gave up 3 bases and J gave up 4 bases, with 13 bases separating them. DNA of the CDR3: TGTGCCAGCTCACCGGACTCTATTCCGTACAATGAGCAGTTCTTC. Protein product: CASSPDSIPYNEQFF.

This clonotype was counted many times. The V and J genes are TRBV6-2 or TRBV6-3 and TRBJ2-5, with TRBD2 identical over 7 bases. After removal of 2 bases from V and 0 bases from J, the junction contained 6 bases not matched to a gene. Germline V gives CDR1 MNHEY, CDR2 SVGEGT. CDR3 size: 16 residues. CDR3 nucleotide sequence: TGTGCCAGCAGTTACCAGGCAGGACTAGACCAAGAGACCCAGTACTTC. As protein: CASSYQAGLDQETQYF.